This TCR beta chain was sequenced in a study of T-cell reconstitution after alpha-beta-depleted transplantation in children. The study, taken as a whole, reports: Reports say that about two months after transplant, the alpha-beta T cells came out of several hundred graft clones that had expanded. There were some patients whose high TCRbeta diversity at day 60 came from surviving recipient T cells and thymic progenitors. A year post-transplant, T-cell counts and diversity derived mostly from newly produced T cells.

Library preparation (for TCRbeta) was performed with unique molecular identifiers. TCRdb re-called the PCR reads through MiXCR, storing one row per CDR3 protein. The sample lists around 100,000 distinct CDR3 sequences; 6% were seen once. This clonotype was seen at least ten times. As yet, its antigen is unknown. Sequenced here: PBMCs, mostly from graft donor cells, sampled 60 days after TCRalphabeta/CD19-depleted stem cell transplant. The sequence derives from a female patient between 2 and 10 years old who had a stem cell transplant for Fanconi anemia, so the T cells may come from the graft donor.

The CDR3 DNA reads TGCAGTGAAACTAGCGGGTGGGAGACCCAGTACTTC. As protein: CSETSGWETQYF. The V call is TRBV20-1, the J call TRBJ2-5, with 9 bases lining up with TRBD2. Germline V CDR1 and CDR2: DFQATT, SNEGSKA (reference sequence). The CDR3 sequence is 12 residues long. The V segment lost 7 bases and the J segment 5 bases; nucleotides outside the gene matches: 5.